This passage covers 23 T cell receptor beta chains from one sample sequenced in a study of OX40 agonist ivuxolimab in advanced cancers. Clones were read by immunoSEQ multiplex PCR, and TCRdb kept only the in-frame ones, dropping some. The sample has some 68,000 clones, roughly four fifths seen once. The material was CD4+ or CD8+ T cells sorted from blood, obtained in a trial of the OX40 agonist ivuxolimab. These receptor sequences come from an adult with an advanced solid tumor such as melanoma, head and neck, liver or kidney cancer.

J is TRBJ1-5 and V is TRBV6-5; weak D call: TRBD1 (5 bases). Trimming stripped 6 bases from V and 4 bases from J, with 13 bases between. CDR1 and CDR2 from the germline V gene are MNHEY and SVGAGI. This CDR3 has 14 amino acids. CDR3 sequence reads: CASSLGVGNQPQHF. DNA of the CDR3: TGTGCCAGCAGCCTAGGGGTCGGTAATCAGCCCCAGCATTTT.

The chain uses TRBV6-4 and TRBJ2-2; D not resolved. V lost 3 bases and J 6 bases, leaving 8 bases between the germline ends. The CDR3 spans 13 residues. CDR1 is MRHNA and CDR2 is SNTAGT in the germline V gene. The chain's CDR3 is CASSEVGAGELFF. The CDR3 nucleotides read TGTGCCAGCAGTGAAGTCGGAGCCGGGGAGCTGTTTTTT.

This clone was detected once. The rearrangement links TRBV2 to TRBJ1-5; D is unclear. Germline-derived CDR1 and CDR2 are SNHLY and FYNNEI. This CDR3 region has 16 residues. The V and J ends lost 1 base and 0 bases respectively, with 10 bases between them. The CDR3 spells CASSEGSLYSNQPQHF. In nucleotides, the CDR3 is TGTGCCAGCAGTGAAGGCTCCCTTTATAGCAATCAGCCCCAGCATTTT. Using reference TRBV2 and TRBJ1-5 for the parts outside the CDR3, the full variable domain is EPEVTQTPSHQVTQMGQEVILRCVPISNHLYFYWYRQILGQKVEFLVSFYNNEISEKSEIFDDQFSVERPDGSNFTLKIRSTKLEDSAMYFCASSEGSLYSNQPQHFGDGTRLSIL.

This clone was detected only once. The J gene is TRBJ2-7, the V gene TRBV6-6; either TRBD1 or TRBD2 may fit D (6 bases each). Germline-derived CDR1 and CDR2 are MNHNY and SVGAGI (reference sequence). V lost 0 bases, J lost 4 bases, and 13 bases lay in between. There are 15 residues in the CDR3. For the CDR3, the DNA is TGTGCCAGCAGTTACTCGAGGGGGGTCGGGTACGAGCAGTACTTC. Translation gives CASSYSRGVGYEQYF.

This clone was counted between two and nine times. The chain carries TRBV6-5 and TRBJ2-5; the D gene is possibly TRBD1 (5 bases). Trimming shortened V by 2 bases and J by 3 bases, and 13 bases separated the two germline ends. Germline CDR1 is MNHEY and CDR2 is SVGAGI. This CDR3 is built from 15 residues. The CDR3 spells CASSYGNGAEETQYF. CDR3 coding DNA: TGTGCCAGCAGTTACGGAAATGGGGCGGAAGAGACCCAGTACTTC.

This clone is a singleton in its sample. J is TRBJ2-2 and V is TRBV30, with a possible D match to TRBD2 (5 bases). This CDR3 spans 12 amino acids. The germline V gene has CDR1 GTSNPN and CDR2 SVGIG (reference sequence). V was cut by 2 bases and J by 7 bases, with 8 bases left in between. The CDR3 reads CAWSRGIGELFF. CDR3 nucleotide sequence: TGTGCCTGGAGTCGGGGTATCGGGGAGCTGTTTTTT. Using reference TRBV30 and TRBJ2-2 for the parts outside the CDR3, the full variable domain is SQTIHQWPATLVQPVGSPLSLECTVEGTSNPNLYWYRQAAGRGLQLLFYSVGIGQISSEVPQNLSASRPQDRQFILSSKKLLLSDSGFYLCAWSRGIGELFFGEGSRLTVL.

The J gene is TRBJ2-5, the V gene TRBV5-8; D possibly uses TRBD1 or TRBD2 (5 bases each). The V end was cut by 3 bases, the J end by 2 bases, with 11 bases between. CDR1 SGHTS and CDR2 YDEGEE come from the germline V gene. This CDR3 has 14 amino acids. CDR3 residues: CASSSVGVQETQYF. The CDR3 DNA reads as TGTGCCAGCAGCTCGGTGGGGGTTCAAGAGACCCAGTACTTC. Full variable domain (remainder filled in from reference TRBV5-8 and TRBJ2-5): EAGVTQSPTHLIKTRGQQATLRCSPISGHTSVYWYQQALGLGLQFLLWYDEGEERNRGNFPPRFSGRQFPNYSSELNVNALELEDSALYLCASSSVGVQETQYFGPGTRLLVL.

This chain joins TRBV29-1 and TRBJ2-2; 8 nucleotides line up with TRBD1. CDR3 length: 17 amino acids. Trimming took 2 bases from V and 1 from J; bases not matched to a gene: 9. Germline lookup yields CDR1 SQVTM and CDR2 ANQGSEA. CDR3 coding DNA: TGCAGCGTTGAATCCCTGGACAGGGTGAGGAACACCGGGGAGCTGTTTTTT. It specifies CSVESLDRVRNTGELFF.

The genes are TRBV5-1 and TRBJ2-3, with D tentatively TRBD1 (5 bases). Per germline, CDR1 SGHRS and CDR2 YFSETQ. The CDR3 is 15 residues long. Trimming took 1 base from V and 0 from J, leaving 9 bases between them. The CDR3 loop is CASSLTRASTDTQYF. The CDR3 nucleotides read TGCGCCAGCAGCTTGACCAGGGCTAGCACAGATACGCAGTATTTT.

The chain is built from TRBV7-6 and TRBJ1-1; the D gene is possibly TRBD1 (5 bases). Per the germline V gene, CDR1 is SGHVS and CDR2 is FNYEAQ. Trimming took off 1 base at V and 4 bases at J, with 19 bases between the two ends. This CDR3 is 17 amino acids long. CDR3 region: CASSLGGISLLVTEAFF. The CDR3 DNA reads as TGTGCCAGCAGCTTAGGGGGGATCTCATTACTCGTCACTGAAGCTTTCTTT.

V is TRBV7-2 and J is TRBJ1-3, with D perhaps TRBD1 (5 bases). CDR3 size: 14 residues. Germline values: CDR1 SGHTA, CDR2 FQGNSA. The germline V and J ends were trimmed by 4 bases and 0 bases, with 7 bases remaining between them. The CDR3 region has the DNA TGTGCCAGCAGCTCCGACAGCTCTGGAAACACCATATATTTT. Residues: CASSSDSSGNTIYF. Filled out from reference TRBV7-2 and TRBJ1-3, the complete variable domain reads GAGVSQSPSNKVTEKGKDVELRCDPISGHTALYWYRQSLGQGLEFLIYFQGNSAPDKSGLPSDRFSAERTGGSVSTLTIQRTQQEDSAVYLCASSSDSSGNTIYFGEGSWLTVV.

The J gene is TRBJ2-5, the V gene TRBV10-3, with 7 bases fitting TRBD1. Trimming cost V 11 bases and J 3 bases; bases outside gene matches: 6. This CDR3 contains 12 residues. Per germline, CDR1 ENHRY and CDR2 SYGVKD. CDR3 coding DNA: TGTGCCTCCACCGGGACAGAAGAGACCCAGTACTTC. This translates into CASTGTEETQYF.

Here the CDR3 reads CASSQLGHQSLAGRSYNEQFF. The CDR3, as DNA: TGTGCCAGCTCACAACTCGGACACCAAAGTTTGGCAGGGCGGTCATACAATGAGCAGTTCTTC. This rearrangement joins TRBV18 to TRBJ2-1; TRBD1 might be the D (5 bases). V lost 4 bases to trimming and J lost 4 bases, with 32 bases between them. The CDR3 runs 21 residues. CDR1 is KGHSH, CDR2 LQKENI, per germline. The entire variable domain, with the rest obtained from reference TRBV18 and TRBJ2-1, is as follows: NAGVMQNPRHLVRRRGQEARLRCSPMKGHSHVYWYRQLPEEGLKFMVYLQKENIIDESGMPKERFSAEFPKEGPSILRIQQVVRGDSAAYFCASSQLGHQSLAGRSYNEQFFGPGTRLTVL.

The chain recombines TRBV2 with TRBJ2-7, with a possible D match to TRBD2 (6 bases). Trimming shortened V by 3 bases and J by 2 bases, and 17 bases separated the two germline ends. The germline gives CDR1 SNHLY, CDR2 FYNNEI. The CDR3 has 16 amino acids. DNA of the CDR3: TGTGCCAGCAGTGACCTCGGGACTTTGGGTACCTACGAGCAGTACTTC. Residues: CASSDLGTLGTYEQYF.

The gene calls are TRBV9 and TRBJ2-3; D is possibly TRBD2 (5 bases). Germline V lookup: CDR1 SGDLS, CDR2 YYNGEE. The CDR3 is made up of 15 amino acids. V shed 0 bases and J shed 0 bases, with 8 bases lying between them. As DNA, the CDR3 is TGTGCCAGCAGCGTAGGAGGCGGGAGCACAGATACGCAGTATTTT. This gives the protein CASSVGGGSTDTQYF.

The chain links TRBV6-1 to TRBJ2-7; 7 bases match TRBD1. In germline, CDR1 is MNHNS, CDR2 SASEGT. This CDR3 comprises 17 residues. After removal of 4 bases from V and 9 bases from J, the junction contained 21 bases not matched to a gene. CDR3 in amino acids: CASSGPSVAVRGLPQYF. Here the CDR3 DNA reads TGTGCCAGCAGTGGCCCAAGTGTGGCAGTGAGGGGGCTACCGCAGTACTTC.

The chain has TRBV9 and TRBJ2-1; possibly TRBD2 for D (7 bases). CDR1 is SGDLS and CDR2 is YYNGEE in the germline V gene. V shed 4 bases and J shed 4 bases, with 15 bases lying between them. The CDR3 is 15 residues long. CDR3 region: CASSPGGGEYNEQFF. CDR3 nucleotide sequence: TGTGCCAGCAGCCCAGGAGGGGGGGAGTACAATGAGCAGTTCTTC.

The chain joins TRBV11-2 to TRBJ2-5; D might be TRBD2 (6 bases). Germline V gives CDR1 SGHAT, CDR2 FQNNGV. Trimming shortened V by 5 bases and J by 3 bases, and 13 bases separated the two germline ends. The CDR3 runs 14 residues. CDR3 DNA: TGTGCCAGCAGCCGAGGGGAGGCAAAAGAGACCCAGTACTTC. Protein: CASSRGEAKETQYF.

The chain employs TRBV5-1 and TRBJ1-2; a weak D match, TRBD1 (6 bases). This CDR3 region has 15 residues. CDR1 and CDR2 from the germline V gene are SGHRS and YFSETQ. Trimming shortened V by 1 base and J by 1 base, and 11 bases separated the two germline ends. The CDR3 DNA sequence: TGCGCCAGCAGCTTGAACAGGGAAAGTAACTATGGCTACACCTTC. Protein: CASSLNRESNYGYTF.

J is TRBJ1-3 and V is TRBV11-2; D is ambiguous. Germline V gene lookup returns CDR1 SGHAT and CDR2 FQNNGV. This CDR3 comprises 16 residues. V was pared by 2 bases and J by 1 base, with 12 bases between. The CDR3 loop is CASSLYIRESGNTIYF. The CDR3 DNA reads as TGTGCCAGCAGCTTATATATCCGGGAATCTGGAAACACCATATATTTT. Full variable domain (outside the CDR3, taken from reference TRBV11-2 and TRBJ1-3): EAGVAQSPRYKIIEKRQSVAFWCNPISGHATLYWYQQILGQGPKLLIQFQNNGVVDDSQLPKDRFSAERLKGVDSTLKIQPAKLEDSAVYLCASSLYIRESGNTIYFGEGSWLTVV.

This clone showed up just a few times. The V call is TRBV5-4, the J call TRBJ2-4, with 9 bases aligning to TRBD2. With 3 bases clipped from V and 5 bases from J, the junction kept 18 bases outside the gene matches. Germline V CDR1 and CDR2: SGHNT, YYREEE (reference sequence). The CDR3 runs to 19 residues. The CDR3 spells CASSWYLAGGQRGENIQYF. CDR3 nucleotides: TGTGCCAGCAGCTGGTACCTCGCGGGCGGGCAGCGGGGGGAAAACATTCAGTACTTC.

The chain links TRBV10-1 to TRBJ2-1; 9 bases are a match to TRBD1. This CDR3 region has 14 residues. J gave up 6 bases and V 4 bases, and 4 bases lay outside the gene matches. Germline V gives CDR1 WNHNN, CDR2 SYGVQD (reference sequence). CDR3 DNA: TGCGCCAGCAGTGGAGTGGACAGGGGCAATGAGCAGTTCTTC. It codes for CASSGVDRGNEQFF.

The gene calls are TRBV6-1 and TRBJ2-2; D not certain. Germline CDR1 is MNHNS and CDR2 is SASEGT. This CDR3 has 14 residues. V was clipped by 1 base and J by 7 bases, with 10 bases between them. The CDR3 DNA reads as TGTGCCAGCAGTGAAGTCCCTATAGGCGGGGAGCTGTTTTTT. Protein product: CASSEVPIGGELFF.